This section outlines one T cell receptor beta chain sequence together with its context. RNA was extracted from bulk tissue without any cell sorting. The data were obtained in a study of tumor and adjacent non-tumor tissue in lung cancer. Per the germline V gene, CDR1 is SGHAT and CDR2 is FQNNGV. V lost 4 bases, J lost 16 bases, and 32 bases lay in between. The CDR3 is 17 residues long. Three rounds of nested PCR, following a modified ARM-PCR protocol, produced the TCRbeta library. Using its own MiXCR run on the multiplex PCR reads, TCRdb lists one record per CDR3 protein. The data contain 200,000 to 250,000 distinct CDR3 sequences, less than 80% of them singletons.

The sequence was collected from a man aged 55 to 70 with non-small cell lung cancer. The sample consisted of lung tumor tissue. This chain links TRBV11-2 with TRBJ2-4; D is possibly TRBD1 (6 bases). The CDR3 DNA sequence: TGTGCCAGCAGCTCAAACTCTGGACAGTTTGGGGGAAACATTCGTTACTTC. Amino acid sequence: CASSSNSGQFGGNIRYF.